These 12 T cell receptor beta chains came from one sample sequenced in a study of CD8 T cells in ankylosing spondylitis (dated by TCRdb to 2017 to 2019). Receptor amplification or capture employed 5' RACE. These reads were obtained on an Illumina HiSeq 2500. Using fastp at Q25 and MiXCR, TCRdb reprocessed the public reads and kept productive beta chains. One record per CDR3 amino acid sequence lists the most common genes and DNA. The sample includes about 240,000 distinct CDR3 sequences, with over 8.5% observed a single time. The top ten clonotypes cover less than 7% of the sample. Sequences were obtained from blood, either unsorted or a sorted T cell fraction (not recorded which). Receptor source: a male donor with ankylosing spondylitis or in good health (not recorded which).

CDR3: CASSSEEGGTDTQYF. CDR3 sequence (DNA): TGCGCCAGCAGCTCCGAGGAGGGGGGCACAGATACGCAGTATTTT. The chain couples TRBV4-1 to TRBJ2-3; D is tentatively TRBD1 or TRBD2 (6 bases each). Trimming cost V 5 bases and J 1 base, with 13 bases left between them. Germline loops: CDR1 MGHRA, CDR2 YSYEKL. This CDR3 has 15 amino acids.

This clonotype was recorded many times. The gene calls are TRBV20-1 and TRBJ2-5; 8 bases map to TRBD2. The germline V gene encodes CDR1 DFQATT and CDR2 SNEGSKA (reference sequence). This CDR3 has 13 amino acids. V was clipped by 3 bases and J by 4 bases; unmatched bases: 4. The CDR3 sequence: CSASGGAAETQYF. The CDR3 coding sequence is TGCAGTGCTAGCGGGGGGGCGGCAGAGACCCAGTACTTC.

This clonotype has ten or more counts. The V call is TRBV9, the J call TRBJ2-1; TRBD1 or TRBD2 may be the D gene (5 bases each). Looked up from germline, CDR1 is SGDLS and CDR2 is YYNGEE. Trimming pared 3 bases from V and 4 bases from J, leaving 17 bases between. This CDR3 is 16 amino acids long. Here the CDR3 reads CASSASTGTSYNEQFF. CDR3 nucleotides: TGTGCCAGCAGCGCTTCCACCGGGACCTCTTACAATGAGCAGTTCTTC.

This clonotype was picked up a small number of times. This chain joins TRBV14 and TRBJ2-7; the D is unclear. The germline V gene has CDR1 SGHDN and CDR2 FVKESK. The CDR3 length is 14 residues. Trimming removed 4 bases at V and 3 bases at J, with 13 bases between. DNA for the CDR3: TGTGCCAGCAGCCCACAATTGACGGACTACGAGCAGTACTTC. It translates to CASSPQLTDYEQYF.

This clonotype was recorded a few times. J is TRBJ2-7 and V is TRBV12-3 or TRBV12-4; D gene ambiguous. The CDR3 length is 12 residues. V lost 6 bases, J lost 7 bases, and 13 bases lay in between. Here the CDR3 DNA reads TGTGCCAGCAGCCTAGAGTTCAGGGAGCAGTACTTC. Its translation is CASSLEFREQYF.

This clonotype was seen many times. The rearrangement uses TRBV5-1 and TRBJ2-1; D is possibly TRBD2 (5 bases). V was pared by 4 bases and J by 0 bases, with 11 bases between. Germline CDR1 is SGHRS and CDR2 is YFSETQ. The CDR3 runs 15 residues. DNA for the CDR3: TGCGCCAGCAGCCCTCGGGGATACTCCTACAATGAGCAGTTCTTC. This sequence encodes CASSPRGYSYNEQFF.

The rearrangement links TRBV6-2 or TRBV6-3 to TRBJ2-5; a possible D gene is TRBD2 (7 bases). Trimming left V 10 bases short and J 1 base short, with 16 bases between. This CDR3 contains 14 residues. CDR1 and CDR2 (germline): MNHEY, SVGEGT. The CDR3 protein is CAIRLGGAQETQYF. Written as DNA, the CDR3 is TGTGCCATCAGACTGGGGGGGGCCCAAGAGACCCAGTACTTC.

This clonotype was seen a handful of times. The CDR3 reads CASSESFGNTEAFF. CDR3 coding DNA: TGTGCCAGCAGTGAGTCCTTTGGGAACACTGAAGCTTTCTTT. The gene calls are TRBV2 and TRBJ1-1; the D is unclear. V lost 3 bases and J lost 1, with 9 bases in between. CDR1 is SNHLY and CDR2 is FYNNEI in the germline V gene. The CDR3 has 14 residues.

The V and J genes are TRBV6-2 or TRBV6-3 and TRBJ2-4; TRBD1 matches 7 bases. The CDR3 is made up of 14 amino acids. The ends lost 8 bases at V and 7 bases at J; junction bases unmatched: 11. CDR1 and CDR2 (germline): MNHEY, SVGEGT. The DNA for the CDR3 is TGTGCCAGCGGAAAGGGACAGCCTGGGAACATTCAGTACTTC. Translation gives CASGKGQPGNIQYF.

This clonotype was picked up many times. The J gene is TRBJ2-7, the V gene TRBV5-5; TRBD1 agrees at 8 bases. The germline gives CDR1 SGHKS, CDR2 YYEKEE (reference sequence). V dropped 2 bases and J dropped 0; count of bases not matched to a gene: 7. The CDR3 has 16 residues. The CDR3 bases are TGTGCCAGCAGCTTCCTCGCCGGGACAGGCTCCTACGAGCAGTACTTC. It specifies CASSFLAGTGSYEQYF.

The chain is built from TRBV6-2 or TRBV6-3 and TRBJ1-5; 9 bases line up with TRBD1. Trimming at V came to 6 bases and at J to 2 bases, leaving 8 bases not matched to a gene. This CDR3 comprises 16 residues. CDR1 and CDR2 from the germline V gene are MNHEY and SVGEGT. In DNA, the CDR3 is TGTGCCAGCAGCCGCCGGGACAGGGACCGCAATCAGCCCCAGCATTTT. Its protein product is CASSRRDRDRNQPQHF.

The chain has TRBV7-2 and TRBJ1-1; tentative D call: TRBD1 (5 bases). This CDR3 has 16 amino acids. From germline, CDR1 is SGHTA and CDR2 FQGNSA. V lost 5 bases, J lost 1 base, and 17 bases lay in between. In DNA, the CDR3 is TGTGCCAGCAGCGTATGGGGTGGGGGATCGAACACTGAAGCTTTCTTT. Its protein is CASSVWGGGSNTEAFF.